This record concerns one TCR beta chain sequence. The data belong to a study of blood T cell repertoires in COVID-19. Trimming removed 4 bases from V and 1 base from J; junction bases left unmatched: 16. The CDR3 totals 18 residues. CDR1 SGHRS and CDR2 YFSETQ come from the germline V gene. Using immunoSEQ multiplex PCR, the repertoire was profiled, and TCRdb retains in-frame clones only, with some absent. This table holds 45,000 to 60,000 clones, approximately 78% found once. The chain carries TRBV5-1 and TRBJ1-2; TRBD1 matches at 7 bases. This clonotype was obtained from a woman older than 75 with acute or convalescent COVID-19. The sequenced sample was peripheral blood. In DNA form, the CDR3 reads TGCGCCAGCAGCCAATCACCTCAGGGGGAAGATGGTAACTATGGCTACACCTTC. Its protein is CASSQSPQGEDGNYGYTF.